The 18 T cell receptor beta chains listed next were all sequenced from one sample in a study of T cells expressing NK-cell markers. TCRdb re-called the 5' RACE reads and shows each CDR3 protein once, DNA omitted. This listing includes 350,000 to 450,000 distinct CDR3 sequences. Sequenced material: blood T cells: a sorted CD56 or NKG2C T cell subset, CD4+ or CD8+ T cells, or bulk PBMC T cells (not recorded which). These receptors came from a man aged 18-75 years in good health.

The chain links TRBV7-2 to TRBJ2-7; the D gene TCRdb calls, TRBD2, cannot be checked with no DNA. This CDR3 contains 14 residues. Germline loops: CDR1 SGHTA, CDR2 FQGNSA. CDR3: CASSPNTGRGEQYF. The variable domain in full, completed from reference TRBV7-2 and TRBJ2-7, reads GAGVSQSPSNKVTEKGKDVELRCDPISGHTALYWYRQSLGQGLEFLIYFQGNSAPDKSGLPSDRFSAERTGGSVSTLTIQRTQQEDSAVYLCASSPNTGRGEQYFGPGTRLTVT.

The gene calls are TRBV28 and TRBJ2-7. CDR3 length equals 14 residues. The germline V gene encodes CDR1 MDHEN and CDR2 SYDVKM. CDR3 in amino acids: CASGRPDAPYEQYF.

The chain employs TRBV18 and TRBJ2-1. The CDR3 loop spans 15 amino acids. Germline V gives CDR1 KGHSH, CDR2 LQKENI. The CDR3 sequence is CASSPRRTPYNEQFF.

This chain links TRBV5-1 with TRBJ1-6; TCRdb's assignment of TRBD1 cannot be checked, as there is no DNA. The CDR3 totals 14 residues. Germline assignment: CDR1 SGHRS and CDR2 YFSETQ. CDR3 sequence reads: CASSLALGGDPLHF.

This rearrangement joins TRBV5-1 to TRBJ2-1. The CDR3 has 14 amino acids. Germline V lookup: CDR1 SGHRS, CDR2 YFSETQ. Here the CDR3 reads CASSFVAVGNEQFF.

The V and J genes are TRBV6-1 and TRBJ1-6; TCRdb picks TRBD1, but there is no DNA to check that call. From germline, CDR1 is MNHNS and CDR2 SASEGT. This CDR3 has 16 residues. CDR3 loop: CASSRTGGRYNSPLHF.

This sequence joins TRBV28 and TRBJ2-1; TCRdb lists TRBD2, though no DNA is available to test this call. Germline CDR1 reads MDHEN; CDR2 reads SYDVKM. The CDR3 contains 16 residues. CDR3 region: CASVSVSGGRYNEQFF.

The CDR3 sequence is CASSVDIGYGYTF. V and J are TRBV19 and TRBJ1-2. CDR1 is LNHDA and CDR2 is SQIVND in the germline V gene (reference sequence). The CDR3 covers 13 residues.

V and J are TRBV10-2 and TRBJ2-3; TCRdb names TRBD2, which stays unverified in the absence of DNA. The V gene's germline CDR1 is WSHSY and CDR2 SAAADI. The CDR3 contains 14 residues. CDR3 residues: CASKTSGATDTQYF.

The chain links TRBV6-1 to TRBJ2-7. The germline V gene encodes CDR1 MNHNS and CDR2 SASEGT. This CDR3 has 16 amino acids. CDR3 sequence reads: CASSEAGFRGSYEQYF.

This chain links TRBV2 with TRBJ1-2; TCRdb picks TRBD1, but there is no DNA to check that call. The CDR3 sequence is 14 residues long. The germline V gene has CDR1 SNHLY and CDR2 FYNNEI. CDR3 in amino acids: CASRPQGTHYGYTF.

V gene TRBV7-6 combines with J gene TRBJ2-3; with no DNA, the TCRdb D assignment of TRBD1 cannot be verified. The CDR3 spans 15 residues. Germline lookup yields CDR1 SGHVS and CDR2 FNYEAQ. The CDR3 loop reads CASSLPPGVVDTQYF. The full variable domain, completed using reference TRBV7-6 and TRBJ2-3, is GAGVSQSPRYKVTKRGQDVALRCDPISGHVSLYWYRQALGQGPEFLTYFNYEAQQDKSGLPNDRFSAERPEGSISTLTIQRTEQRDSAMYRCASSLPPGVVDTQYFGPGTRLTVL.

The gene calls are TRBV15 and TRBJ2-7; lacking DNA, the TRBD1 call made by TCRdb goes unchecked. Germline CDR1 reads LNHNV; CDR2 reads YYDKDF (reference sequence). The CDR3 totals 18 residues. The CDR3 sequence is CATSRTAPGHNIGYEQYF. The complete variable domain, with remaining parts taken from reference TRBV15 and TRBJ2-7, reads DAMVIQNPRYQVTQFGKPVTLSCSQTLNHNVMYWYQQKSSQAPKLLFHYYDKDFNNEADTPDNFQSRRPNTSFCFLDIRSPGLGDTAMYLCATSRTAPGHNIGYEQYFGPGTRLTVT.

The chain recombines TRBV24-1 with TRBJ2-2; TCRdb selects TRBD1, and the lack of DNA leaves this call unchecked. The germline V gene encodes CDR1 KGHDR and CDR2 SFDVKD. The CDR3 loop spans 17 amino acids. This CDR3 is CATSDSAGAYGTGELFF.

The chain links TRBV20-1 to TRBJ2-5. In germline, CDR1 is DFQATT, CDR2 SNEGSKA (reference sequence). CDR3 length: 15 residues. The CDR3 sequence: CSARDDRTGSQTQYF.

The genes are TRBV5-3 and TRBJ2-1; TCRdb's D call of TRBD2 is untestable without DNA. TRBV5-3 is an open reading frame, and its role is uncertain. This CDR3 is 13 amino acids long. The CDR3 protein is CARSLAGGDEQFF.

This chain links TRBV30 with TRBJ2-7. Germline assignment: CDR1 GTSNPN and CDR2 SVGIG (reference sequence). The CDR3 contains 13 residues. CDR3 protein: CAWSVGDSYEQYF.

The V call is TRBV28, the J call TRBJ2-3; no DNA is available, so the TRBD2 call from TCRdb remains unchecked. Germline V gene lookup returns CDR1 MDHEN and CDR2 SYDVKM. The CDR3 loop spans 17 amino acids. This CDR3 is CASRRRLAGGLADTQYF.